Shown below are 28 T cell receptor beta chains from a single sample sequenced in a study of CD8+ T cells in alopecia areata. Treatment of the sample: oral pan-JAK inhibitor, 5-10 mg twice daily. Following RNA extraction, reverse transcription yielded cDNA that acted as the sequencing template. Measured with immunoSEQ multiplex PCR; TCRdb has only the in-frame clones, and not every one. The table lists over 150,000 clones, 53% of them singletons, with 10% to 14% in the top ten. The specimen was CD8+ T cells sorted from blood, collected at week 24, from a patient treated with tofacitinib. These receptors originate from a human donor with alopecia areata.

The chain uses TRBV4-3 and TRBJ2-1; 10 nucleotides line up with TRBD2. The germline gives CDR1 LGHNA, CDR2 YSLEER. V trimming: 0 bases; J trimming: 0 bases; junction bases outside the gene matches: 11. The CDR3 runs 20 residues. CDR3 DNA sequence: TGCGCCAGCAGCCAAGAGTTGGCTAGCGGGGGATCAAGCTCCTACAATGAGCAGTTCTTC. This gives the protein CASSQELASGGSSSYNEQFF.

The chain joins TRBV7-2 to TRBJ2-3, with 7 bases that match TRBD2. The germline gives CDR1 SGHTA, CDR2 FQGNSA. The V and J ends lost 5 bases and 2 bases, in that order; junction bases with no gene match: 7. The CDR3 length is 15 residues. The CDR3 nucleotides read TGTGCCAGCAGCGCCCCTAGCGGCATCACAGATACGCAGTATTTT. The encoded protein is CASSAPSGITDTQYF.

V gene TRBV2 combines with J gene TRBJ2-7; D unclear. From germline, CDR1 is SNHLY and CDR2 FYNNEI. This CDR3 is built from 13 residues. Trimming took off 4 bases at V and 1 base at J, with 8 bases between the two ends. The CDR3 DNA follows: TGTGCCAGCAGTGGGGTAATGTCCTACGAGCAGTACTTC. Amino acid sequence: CASSGVMSYEQYF. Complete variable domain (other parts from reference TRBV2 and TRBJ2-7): EPEVTQTPSHQVTQMGQEVILRCVPISNHLYFYWYRQILGQKVEFLVSFYNNEISEKSEIFDDQFSVERPDGSNFTLKIRSTKLEDSAMYFCASSGVMSYEQYFGPGTRLTVT.

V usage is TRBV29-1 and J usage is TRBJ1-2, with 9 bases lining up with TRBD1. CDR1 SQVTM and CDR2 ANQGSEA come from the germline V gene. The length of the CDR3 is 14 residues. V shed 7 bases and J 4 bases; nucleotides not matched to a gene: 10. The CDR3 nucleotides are TGCAGCGCCTACACAGGGGGCGCCTCCTATGGCTACACCTTC. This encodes CSAYTGGASYGYTF. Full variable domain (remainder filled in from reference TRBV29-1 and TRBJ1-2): SAVISQKPSRDICQRGTSLTIQCQVDSQVTMMFWYRQQPGQSLTLIATANQGSEATYESGFVIDKFPISRPNLTFSTLTVSNMSPEDSSIYLCSAYTGGASYGYTFGSGTRLTVV.

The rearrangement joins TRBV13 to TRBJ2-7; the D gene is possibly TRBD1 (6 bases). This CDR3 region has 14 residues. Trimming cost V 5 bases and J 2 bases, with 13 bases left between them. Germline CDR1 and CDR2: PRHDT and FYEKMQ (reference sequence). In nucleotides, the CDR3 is TGTGCCAGCAGCCCCCGGGACAAGACCTACGAGCAGTACTTC. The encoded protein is CASSPRDKTYEQYF.

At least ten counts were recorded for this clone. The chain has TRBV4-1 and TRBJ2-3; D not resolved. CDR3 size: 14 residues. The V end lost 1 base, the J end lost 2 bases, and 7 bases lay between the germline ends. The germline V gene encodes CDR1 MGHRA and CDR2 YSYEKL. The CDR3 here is CASSQVRTTDTQYF. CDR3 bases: TGCGCCAGCAGCCAAGTCAGGACCACAGATACGCAGTATTTT.

CDR3 DNA: TGCGCCAGCAGCCAAGGTTCGGGTTTCGGGGAGCTGTTTTTT. Encoded protein: CASSQGSGFGELFF. V and J are TRBV4-3 and TRBJ2-2; D call uncertain. Germline V CDR1 and CDR2: LGHNA, YSLEER. The CDR3 contains 14 residues. The V gene lost 1 base and the J gene lost 7 bases, with 10 bases spanning the gap.

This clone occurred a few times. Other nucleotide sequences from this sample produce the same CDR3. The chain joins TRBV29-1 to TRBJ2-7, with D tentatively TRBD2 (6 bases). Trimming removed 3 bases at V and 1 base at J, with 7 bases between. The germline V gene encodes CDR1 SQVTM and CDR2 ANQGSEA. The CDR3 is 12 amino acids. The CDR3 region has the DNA TGCAGCGTTGATGGGGGGTCCTACGAGCAGTACTTC. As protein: CSVDGGSYEQYF.

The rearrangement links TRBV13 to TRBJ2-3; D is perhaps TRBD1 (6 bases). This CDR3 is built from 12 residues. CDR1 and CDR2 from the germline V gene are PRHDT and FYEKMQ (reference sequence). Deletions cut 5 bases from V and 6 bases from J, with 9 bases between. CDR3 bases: TGTGCCAGCAGCCCCCAGGGGGATACGCAGTATTTT. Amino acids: CASSPQGDTQYF.

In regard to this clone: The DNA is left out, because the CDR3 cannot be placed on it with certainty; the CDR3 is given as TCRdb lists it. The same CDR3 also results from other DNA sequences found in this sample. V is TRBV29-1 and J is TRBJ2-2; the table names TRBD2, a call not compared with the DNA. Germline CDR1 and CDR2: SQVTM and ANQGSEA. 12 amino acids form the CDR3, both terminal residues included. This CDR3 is CSVGGGTGELFF.

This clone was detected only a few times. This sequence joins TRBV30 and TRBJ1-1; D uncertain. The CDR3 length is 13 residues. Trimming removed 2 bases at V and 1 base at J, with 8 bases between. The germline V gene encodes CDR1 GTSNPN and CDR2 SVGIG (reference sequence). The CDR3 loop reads CAWSSRGNTEAFF. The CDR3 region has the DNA TGTGCCTGGAGTTCCCGGGGGAACACTGAAGCTTTCTTT.

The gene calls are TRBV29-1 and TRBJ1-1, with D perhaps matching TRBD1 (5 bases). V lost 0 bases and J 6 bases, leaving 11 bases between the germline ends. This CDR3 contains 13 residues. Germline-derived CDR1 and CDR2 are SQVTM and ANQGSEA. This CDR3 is CSVEETGGSEAFF. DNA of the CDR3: TGCAGCGTTGAAGAAACCGGGGGGTCTGAAGCTTTCTTT.

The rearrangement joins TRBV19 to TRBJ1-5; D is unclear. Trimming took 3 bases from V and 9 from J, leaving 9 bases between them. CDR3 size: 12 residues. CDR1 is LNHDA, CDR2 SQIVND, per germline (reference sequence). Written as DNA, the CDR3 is TGTGCCAGTAGTATGATGAGGTCGCCCCAGCATTTT. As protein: CASSMMRSPQHF.

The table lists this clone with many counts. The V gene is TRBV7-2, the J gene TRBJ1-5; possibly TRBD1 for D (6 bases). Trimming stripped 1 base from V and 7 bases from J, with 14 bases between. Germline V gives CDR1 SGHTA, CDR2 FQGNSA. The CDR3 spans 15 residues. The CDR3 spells CASSLEVTGGQPQHF. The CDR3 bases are TGTGCCAGCAGCTTAGAGGTGACAGGAGGGCAGCCCCAGCATTTT.

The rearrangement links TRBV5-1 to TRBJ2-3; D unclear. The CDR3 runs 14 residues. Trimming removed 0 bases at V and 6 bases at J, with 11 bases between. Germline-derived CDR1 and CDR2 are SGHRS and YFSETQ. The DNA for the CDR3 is TGCGCCAGCAGCTTGGAAGCCCCGCGCGATACGCAGTATTTT. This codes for CASSLEAPRDTQYF.

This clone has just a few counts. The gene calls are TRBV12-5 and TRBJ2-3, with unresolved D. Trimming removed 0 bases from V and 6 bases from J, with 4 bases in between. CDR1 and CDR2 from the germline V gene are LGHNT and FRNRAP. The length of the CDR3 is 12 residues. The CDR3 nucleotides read TGTGCTAGTGGTTTGGTAGAGGATACGCAGTATTTT. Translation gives CASGLVEDTQYF.

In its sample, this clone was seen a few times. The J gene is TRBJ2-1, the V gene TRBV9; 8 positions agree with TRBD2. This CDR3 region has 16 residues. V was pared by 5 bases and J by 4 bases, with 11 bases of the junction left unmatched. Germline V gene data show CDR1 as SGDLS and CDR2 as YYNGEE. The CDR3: CASSTSGGLQYNEQFF. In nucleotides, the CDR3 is TGTGCCAGCAGTACCAGCGGGGGCCTGCAATACAATGAGCAGTTCTTC.

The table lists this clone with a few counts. The CDR3 is CASSSQGGRREKLFF. For the CDR3, the DNA is TGTGCCAGCAGCTCACAGGGCGGGAGACGCGAAAAACTGTTTTTT. The genes are TRBV14 and TRBJ1-4; maybe TRBD1 (6 bases). Germline values: CDR1 SGHDN, CDR2 FVKESK. The CDR3 is made up of 15 amino acids. The ends were cut back, 5 bases at V and 8 bases at J, with 18 bases in the middle.

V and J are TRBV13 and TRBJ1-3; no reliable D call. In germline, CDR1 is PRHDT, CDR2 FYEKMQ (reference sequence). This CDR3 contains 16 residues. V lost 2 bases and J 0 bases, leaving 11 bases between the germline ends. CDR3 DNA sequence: TGTGCCAGCAGCTTATTCGTCCGGGACTCTGGAAACACCATATATTTT. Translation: CASSLFVRDSGNTIYF.

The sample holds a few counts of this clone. CDR3 in DNA: TGCAGCGTTGGGGGGACAGGTTGGGGCTACACCTTC. It encodes CSVGGTGWGYTF. This chain uses TRBV29-1 with TRBJ1-2; 8 bases agree with TRBD1. This CDR3 is 12 amino acids long. Per germline, CDR1 SQVTM and CDR2 ANQGSEA. V lost 4 bases to trimming and J lost 8 bases; unmatched junction nucleotides: 6.

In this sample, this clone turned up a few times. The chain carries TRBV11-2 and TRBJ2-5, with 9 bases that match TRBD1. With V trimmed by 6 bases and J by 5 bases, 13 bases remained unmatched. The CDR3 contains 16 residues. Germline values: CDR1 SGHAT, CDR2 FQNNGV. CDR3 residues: CASSIPDRGAEETQYF. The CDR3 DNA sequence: TGTGCCAGCAGTATTCCTGACAGGGGGGCCGAGGAGACCCAGTACTTC.

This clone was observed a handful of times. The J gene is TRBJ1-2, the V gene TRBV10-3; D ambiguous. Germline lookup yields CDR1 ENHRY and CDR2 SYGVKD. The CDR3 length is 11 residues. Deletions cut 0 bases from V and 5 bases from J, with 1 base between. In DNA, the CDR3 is TGTGCCATCAGTGAGTCTTATGGCTACACCTTC. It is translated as CAISESYGYTF.

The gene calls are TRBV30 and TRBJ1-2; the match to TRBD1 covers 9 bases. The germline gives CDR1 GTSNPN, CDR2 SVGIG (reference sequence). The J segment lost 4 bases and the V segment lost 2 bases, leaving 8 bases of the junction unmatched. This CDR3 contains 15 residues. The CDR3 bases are TGTGCCTGGAGTCCACCGGGACAGGGACGCTATGGCTACACCTTC. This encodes CAWSPPGQGRYGYTF.

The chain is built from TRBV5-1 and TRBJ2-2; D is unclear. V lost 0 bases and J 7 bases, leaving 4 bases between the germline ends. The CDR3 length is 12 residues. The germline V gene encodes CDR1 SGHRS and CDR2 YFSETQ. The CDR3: CASSLGGGELFF. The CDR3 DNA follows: TGCGCCAGCAGCTTGGGTGGCGGGGAGCTGTTTTTT. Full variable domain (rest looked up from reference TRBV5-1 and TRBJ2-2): KAGVTQTPRYLIKTRGQQVTLSCSPISGHRSVSWYQQTPGQGLQFLFEYFSETQRNKGNFPGRFSGRQFSNSRSEMNVSTLELGDSALYLCASSLGGGELFFGEGSRLTVL.

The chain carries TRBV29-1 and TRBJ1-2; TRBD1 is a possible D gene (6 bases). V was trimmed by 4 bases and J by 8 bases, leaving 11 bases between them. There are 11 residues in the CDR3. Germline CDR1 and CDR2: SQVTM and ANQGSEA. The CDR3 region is CSVVRGGGYTF. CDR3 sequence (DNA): TGCAGCGTTGTAAGGGGGGGCGGCTACACCTTC.

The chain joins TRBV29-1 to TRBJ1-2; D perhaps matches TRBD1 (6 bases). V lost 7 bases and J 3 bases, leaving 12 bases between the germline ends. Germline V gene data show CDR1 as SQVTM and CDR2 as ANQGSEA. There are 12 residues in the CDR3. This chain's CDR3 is CSAEDSYYGYTF. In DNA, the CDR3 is TGCAGCGCTGAGGACAGCTACTATGGCTACACCTTC.

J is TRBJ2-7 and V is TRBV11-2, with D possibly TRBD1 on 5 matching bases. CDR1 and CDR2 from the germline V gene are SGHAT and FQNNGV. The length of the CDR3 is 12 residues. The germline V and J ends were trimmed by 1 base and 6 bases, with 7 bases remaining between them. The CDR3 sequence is CASSLGTIEQYF. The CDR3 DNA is TGTGCCAGCAGCTTAGGGACAATCGAGCAGTACTTC.

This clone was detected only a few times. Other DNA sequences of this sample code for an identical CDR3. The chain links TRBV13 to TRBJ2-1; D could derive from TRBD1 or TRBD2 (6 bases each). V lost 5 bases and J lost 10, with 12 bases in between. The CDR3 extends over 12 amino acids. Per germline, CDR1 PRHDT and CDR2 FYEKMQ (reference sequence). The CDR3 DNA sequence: TGTGCCAGCAGCCGGGGGCTCATGGAGCAGTTCTTC. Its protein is CASSRGLMEQFF.